This TCR beta chain emerged from a study of cytomegalovirus exposure and HLA in healthy donors (dated by TCRdb to 2016 to 2017). Study-level background: An earlier analysis of under 600 of the donors reported 276 Gb of sequence data and 100 million to 130 million unique TCR beta sequences from about 179 million T cells. Across some 400 genotyped donors of the cohort, an average of roughly 250,000 unique TCR beta nucleotide sequences per donor were sequenced, and 15% to 20% of those sequences were non-productive. Typing coverage varied by locus: roughly 620-630 donors for A, B, C, DRB1 and DQB1; roughly 520 for DQA1; 600 to 610 for DPA1; some 470 for DPB1. In a later genetic analysis, genome-wide SNP genotypes for about three fifths of the roughly 670 donors were used, and that subset was treated as a discovery cohort. All discovery cohort repertoires had been generated using a single sequencing platform. Among the roughly 370 genotyped donors, around 81% belonged to the genetic ancestry cluster associated with self-reported Caucasian donors. Rather than drawing on any new phenotypic data, the later analysis identified candidate immune exposures from TCR beta sequences and the way those sequences occurred across donors. Several DR-DQ haplotypes were handled as single units for association and clustering because linkage in the cohort was strong. The study aimed to test whether cataloging public T cell receptors could reveal signatures of past pathogen exposure. Roughly 300 gigabases of sequencing data and 75 million to 85 million unique TCR sequences made up an early release that covered several hundred HLA-typed donors. Donor age, sex, ethnicity and CMV serostatus were compiled together with the repertoire data. The study used immunosequencing to profile the T cell repertoires of more than 650 subjects and linked those repertoires to cytomegalovirus serostatus. High-throughput TCR immunosequencing, statistical association of individual TCRs with disease status, and machine learning were combined to predict cytomegalovirus infection status. Class I and class II HLA loci were covered by the typing at four-digit resolution. Besides the first cohort of more than 650 subjects, a separate validation cohort made up of about 120 different subjects was used. In a later analysis, previously published TCR beta repertoires from 670 or so donors were re-analyzed and high-resolution HLA genotyping was added so that TCR occurrence patterns could be studied. An earlier analysis of about 600 of the donors used high-throughput TCR beta sequencing to judge whether each TCR beta V gene segment behaved as functional or pseudogenic.

The cohort comprised 670 or so healthy bone marrow donors. All cohort members were sampled while nominally healthy, although unrecorded immune exposures were likely present. The donor tested CMV seropositive and was one of the 289 seropositive cohort members. A peripheral blood sample was collected from each donor, and TCR beta sequencing was performed on peripheral blood mononuclear cells. Genomic DNA extraction from the blood cell samples was performed with the Qiagen DNeasy Blood Extraction Kit. CDR1 is given as SEHNR and CDR2 as FQNEAQ, both from the germline V gene (reference sequence). The CDR3 contains 15 residues, cysteine and phenylalanine counted. Of the read, only the CDR3 DNA is kept; its 45 bases are in frame from base 1. Overall study outcomes, separate from this receptor: According to a later analysis, most CMV-associated TCR beta chains appeared to be HLA-restricted, and the HLA associations seemed to be driven largely by CMV exposure. A later genetic analysis reported fewer N-insertions in productive TCRs among donors in an Asian-associated ancestry cluster than the approximately 670-donor mean. Compared with equally common non-associated chains, HLA-associated TCR beta chains in a later analysis were more clonally expanded and had lower generation probabilities. Because counts were too low, seventeen rarely observed V segments, including chromosome 9 orphons, were excluded from the earlier analysis of around 590 of the donors. The authors suggested that the approach could potentially be extended to other disease states and immunological phenotypes. In both the original and validation cohorts, the classifier was reported to diagnose cytomegalovirus status with high specificity and sensitivity. A further reported finding was that TCR beta sequences accurately predicted the HLA-A and HLA-B alleles for most subjects in the first cohort. This cohort had only TCR beta chains sequenced, and the lack of alpha or paired-chain data limited which features could be detected. Sequencing depth was assumed to be roughly uniform across donors in the presence/absence analyses, though that assumption may not hold. According to a later analysis, parvovirus B19, influenza, CMV and Epstein-Barr virus appeared linked to several top co-occurrence clusters. The study listed 164 TCR beta chains as associated with cytomegalovirus. A cluster of highly shared sequence variants was judged likely to be a technical artifact of the sequencing pipeline. An association between a missense DCLRE1C variant and V-gene and J-gene trimming of TCR beta chains was found in a later genetic analysis and replicated in an independent cohort. According to a later analysis, TCR association rates differed among HLA loci, with DRB1 alleles showing the most associated TCRs and HLA-C alleles showing the fewest. While some public TCRs were present in many individuals, most TCR sequences turned up only very rarely across donors. At a false discovery rate of 0.05, a later analysis linked around 17,000 TCR beta sequences to specific HLA alleles. Assigning TCR associations to individual alleles was difficult when HLA alleles, especially DR and DQ, strongly co-occurred. In an earlier analysis of several hundred of the donors, most TCR beta V segments were observed in productive rearrangements about 87% or about 30% of the time, broadly matching IMGT annotations. HLA typing was unavailable for some donors at each locus, so association tests used only the typed subset. Correlated functional status among segregating V segments might be attributable to linkage disequilibrium, but an unknown experimental factor could not be ruled out. Because the 87-base-pair reads could not distinguish some IMGT-functional V segments, including TRBV6-2 and TRBV6-3, those segments were excluded. In vitro tests confirmed that a few of the cytomegalovirus-associated TCR beta chains recognize cytomegalovirus antigens. The only immune exposure information available for the cohort was CMV serostatus.

This clone appeared once. No cognate antigen has been identified for it. An end of the junction does not agree with germline; a read error may underlie this. Receptors were amplified or captured by the immunoSEQ multiplex PCR assay. The multiplex PCR relied on a mix of 60 forward primers for TCR Vbeta segments and 13 reverse primers for TCR Jbeta segments. The CDR3 region of rearranged TCR beta genes was amplified from genomic DNA by a multiplex PCR assay. On the Illumina HiSeq System, the amplified TCR beta libraries were sequenced as 87-base-pair reads. In the authors' own workflow: A later analysis tallied 80 million to 95 million unique TCR beta chains across the approximately 670 repertoires, and around 12 million of those chains were shared by two or more donors. A nearest-neighbor algorithm error-corrected the raw reads and collapsed the reads into unique sequences, merging closely related sequences to remove PCR and sequencing errors. CDR3 sequences were aligned to IMGT reference sequences to assign V, D and J gene segments. For a sequence to be retained, a match of at least six nucleotides was required to both a V gene segment and a J gene segment. A rearrangement was called productive if the CDR3 had no stop codons and remained in frame with V and J, and every other rearrangement was called non-productive. Following IMGT convention, CDR3 was defined as the stretch from the second conserved V-encoded cysteine to the conserved J-encoded phenylalanine. The earlier analysis of fewer than 700 of the donors excluded sequences that lacked an unambiguous match to a single V gene segment. In an earlier analysis of several hundred of the donors, V segments were called functional above 56.7% productive rearrangements and were called segregating when the between-donor standard deviation exceeded 5%. To diagnose cytomegalovirus status from the catalog of TCR beta chain sequences, a statistical classification framework was built. A later analysis assigned V and J genes by comparing TCR nucleotide sequences with IMGT/GENE-DB human TR gene sequences. The TCRdist pipeline was used in a later analysis to assign CDR3 sequences and most-parsimonious VDJ recombination scenarios. A later analysis defined each TCR beta chain by its CDR3 amino acid sequence plus V-gene family, and excluded reads lacking a unique V-gene family. In a later analysis, a few hundred highly shared, low-generation-probability nucleotide sequences were removed to address suspected cross-contamination and a sequencing artifact. For each public chain, a later analysis derived a clonal expansion index from normalized ranks of inferred template counts within each repertoire. In a later analysis, generation probabilities were computed with a VDJ recombination model fitted to out-of-frame rearrangements, and the resulting probabilities were checked against IGoR. A later analysis scored TCR-TCR, TCR-HLA and TCR-CMV co-occurrence with hypergeometric tests, applying a repertoire-size bias correction to TCR pairs. To estimate false discovery rates, a later analysis permuted the HLA or CMV assignments 20 times. In a later analysis, co-occurring TCRs were grouped using DBSCAN, and TCRdist sequence similarity was added for clustering within HLA-allele-positive subsets. For co-occurrence clustering, repertoires with fewer than 30,000 or more than 120,000 public chains were excluded, along with roughly 5 repertoires with anomalous nucleotide sharing. TCRdb holds this immuneACCESS table with in-frame rearrangements only. Some clones are missing; in checked studies, unresolved V genes explain under half, and the rest has no known cause. Clone size and V and J calls were adopted from that table, with D and trimming inferred from the DNA. The sample table holds approximately 150,000 clones, of which 80% were seen once. Of the sample, more than 9.5% falls within the top ten clones.

This sequence originates from a man aged 18-30 years in good health and CMV-seropositive. The material sequenced was PBMCs. Recombination linked TRBV7-9 to TRBJ1-4, with TRBD1 matching 7 junction bases. At the DNA level, the sequence is TGTGCCAGCAGCTTTCAGGGGGAGGCCAATGAAAAACTGCTTTTT. Translated, it reads CASSFQGEANEKLLF. The full variable domain, with segments outside the CDR3 supplied by the reference TRBV7-9 and TRBJ1-4 proteins, appears as DTGVSQNPRHKITKRGQNVTFRCDPISEHNRLYWYRQTLGQGPEFLTYFQNEAQLEKSRLLSDRFSAERPKGSFSTLEIQRTEQGDSAMYLCASSFQGEANEKLLFGSGTQLSVL.